This TCR beta chain originates from a study of T cell responses to AZD1222 COVID-19 vaccine. Germline CDR1 reads SGHVS; CDR2 reads FQNEAQ. CDR3 length: 16 amino acids. Between the trimmed V and J ends, which lost 3 bases and 0 bases, there was a span of 12 bases. TCRdb keeps only in-frame clones here, not all; method: immunoSEQ multiplex PCR. Of fewer than 120,000 clones in the sample, more than 90% were seen once. The receptor's source is an adult who received the AZD1222 COVID-19 vaccine. The material was peripheral blood, obtained 28 days after the second AZD1222 dose. The V and J genes are TRBV7-8 and TRBJ1-3, with a tentative D call TRBD1 (6 bases). CDR3 loop: CASSFWTDSSGNTIYF. The CDR3 region has the DNA TGTGCCAGCAGCTTTTGGACAGACTCCTCTGGAAACACCATATATTTT.